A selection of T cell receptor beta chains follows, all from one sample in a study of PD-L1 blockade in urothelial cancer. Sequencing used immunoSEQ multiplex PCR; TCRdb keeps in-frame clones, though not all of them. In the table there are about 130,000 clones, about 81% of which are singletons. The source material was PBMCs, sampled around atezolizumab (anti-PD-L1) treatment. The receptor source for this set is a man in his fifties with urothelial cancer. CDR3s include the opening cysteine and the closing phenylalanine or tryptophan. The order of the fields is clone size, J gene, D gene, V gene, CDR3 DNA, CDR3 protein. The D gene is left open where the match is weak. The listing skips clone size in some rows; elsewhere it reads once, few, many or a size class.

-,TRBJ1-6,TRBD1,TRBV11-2,TGTGCCAGCAGCTTAACCTCCGCCGGGACAGGAAATTCACCCCTCCACTTT,CASSLTSAGTGNSPLHF
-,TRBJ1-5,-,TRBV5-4,TGTGCCAGCAGCGAGGGATCTAATCAGCCCCAGCATTTT,CASSEGSNQPQHF
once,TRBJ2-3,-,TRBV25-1,TGTGCGGTCAGAGATACGCAGTATTTT,CAVRDTQYF
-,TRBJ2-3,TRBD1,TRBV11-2,TGTGCCAGCAGAAGAGACAGGGGAAATGCAGATACGCAGTATTTT,CASRRDRGNADTQYF
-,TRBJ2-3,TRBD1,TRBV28,TGTGCCAGCAGTCTATGGACAGGTTCCACAGATACGCAGTATTTT,CASSLWTGSTDTQYF
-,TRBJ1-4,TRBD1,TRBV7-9,TGTGCCAGCAGCTTAGGTGGGACAGAGAATGAAAAACTGTTTTTT,CASSLGGTENEKLFF
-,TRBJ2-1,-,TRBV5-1,TGCGCCAGCAGCCTGACTGGAGACAGCTCCTACAATGAGCAGTTCTTC,CASSLTGDSSYNEQFF
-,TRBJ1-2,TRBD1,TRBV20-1,TGCAGTGCCGTTGACAGGGTTGGCTACACCTTC,CSAVDRVGYTF
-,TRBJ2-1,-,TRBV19,TGTGCCAGTAGTGGTCTAGGCGCCATTTCCTACAATGAGCAGTTCTTC,CASSGLGAISYNEQFF
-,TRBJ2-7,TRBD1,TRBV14,TGTGCCAGCAGCCAAGGTGAGGGGGCCCGTCGCGAGCAGTACTTC,CASSQGEGARREQYF
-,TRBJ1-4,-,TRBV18,TGTGCCAGCTCACCTTCGCAGAATGAAAAACTGTTTTTT,CASSPSQNEKLFF
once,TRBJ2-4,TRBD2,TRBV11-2,TGTGCCAGCAGACCGAGCGGGAGCTCCAAAAACATTCAGTACTTC,CASRPSGSSKNIQYF
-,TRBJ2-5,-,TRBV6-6,TGTGCCAGCAGAGCGGGCCACAAAGGAGAGACCCAGTACTTC,CASRAGHKGETQYF
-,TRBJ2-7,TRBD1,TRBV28,TGTGCCAGCAGTCCCTCCGGGACAGGGACCTACGAGCAGTACTTC,CASSPSGTGTYEQYF
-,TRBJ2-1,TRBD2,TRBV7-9,TGTGCCAGCAGCTTACGCACTAGCGGGAGTGGTGAGCAGTTCTTC,CASSLRTSGSGEQFF
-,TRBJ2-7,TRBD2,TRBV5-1,TGCGCCAGCAGCCCAGGGAGCGGGAGGTCCTACGAGCAGTACTTC,CASSPGSGRSYEQYF
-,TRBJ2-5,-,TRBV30,TGTGCCTGGACCCAATTGGAGACCCAGTACTTC,CAWTQLETQYF
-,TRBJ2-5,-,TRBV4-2,TGTGCCAGCAGCCCGACTCACTTGCGAGAGACCCAGTACTTC,CASSPTHLRETQYF
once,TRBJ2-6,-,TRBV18,TGTGCCAGCTCACCTCTGAGGCCAAATCCCTCCAACTCTGGGGCCAACGTCCTGACTTTC,CASSPLRPNPSNSGANVLTF
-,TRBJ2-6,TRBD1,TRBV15,TGTGCCACCAGCAGAGGACAGGGGGCTGGGGCCAACGTCCTGACTTTC,CATSRGQGAGANVLTF
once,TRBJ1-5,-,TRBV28,TGTGCCAGCAGCCAAGGGGGACAATGGGGCAATCAGCCCCAGCATTTT,CASSQGGQWGNQPQHF
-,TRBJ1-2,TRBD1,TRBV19,TGTGCCAGTAGTACTCCGGGACAGGGGACGTATGGCTACACCTTC,CASSTPGQGTYGYTF
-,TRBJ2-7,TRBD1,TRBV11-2,TGTGCCAGCCGTCGTCCGGGACAGACCTACGAGCAGTACTTC,CASRRPGQTYEQYF
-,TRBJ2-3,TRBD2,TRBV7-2,TGTGCCAGCAGCCCACTAGCGCCATGGAGCACAGATACGCAGTATTTT,CASSPLAPWSTDTQYF
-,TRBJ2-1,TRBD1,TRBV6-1,TGTGCCAGCACCGGGACAGGTTACAATGAGCAGTTCTTC,CASTGTGYNEQFF
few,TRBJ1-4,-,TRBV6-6,TGTGCCAGCAGTTCAGCGGACGAAAAACTGTTTTTT,CASSSADEKLFF
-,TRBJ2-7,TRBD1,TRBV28,TGTGCCAGCAGCGGACAGGTCGACGAGCAGTACTTC,CASSGQVDEQYF